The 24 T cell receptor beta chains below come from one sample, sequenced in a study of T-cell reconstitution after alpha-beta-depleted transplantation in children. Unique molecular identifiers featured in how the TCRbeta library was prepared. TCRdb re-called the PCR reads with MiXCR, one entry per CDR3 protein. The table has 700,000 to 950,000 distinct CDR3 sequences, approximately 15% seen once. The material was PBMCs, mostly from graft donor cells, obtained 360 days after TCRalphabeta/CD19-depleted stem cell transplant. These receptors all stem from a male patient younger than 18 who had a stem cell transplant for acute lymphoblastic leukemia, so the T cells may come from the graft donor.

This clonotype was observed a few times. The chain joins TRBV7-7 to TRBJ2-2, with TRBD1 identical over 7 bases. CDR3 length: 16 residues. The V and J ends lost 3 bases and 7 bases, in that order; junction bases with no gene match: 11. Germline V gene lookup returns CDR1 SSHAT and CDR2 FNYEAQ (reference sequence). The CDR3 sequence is CASSFFPGQHGGELFF. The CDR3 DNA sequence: TGTGCCAGCAGCTTTTTCCCGGGACAGCACGGCGGGGAGCTGTTTTTT.

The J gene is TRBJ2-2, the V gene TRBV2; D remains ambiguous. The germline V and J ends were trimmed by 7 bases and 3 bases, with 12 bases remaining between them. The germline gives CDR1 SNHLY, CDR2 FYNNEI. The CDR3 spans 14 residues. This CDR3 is CASNGPPDTGELFF. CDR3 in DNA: TGTGCCAGCAACGGTCCACCAGACACCGGGGAGCTGTTTTTT. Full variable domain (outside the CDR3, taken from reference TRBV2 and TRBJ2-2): EPEVTQTPSHQVTQMGQEVILRCVPISNHLYFYWYRQILGQKVEFLVSFYNNEISEKSEIFDDQFSVERPDGSNFTLKIRSTKLEDSAMYFCASNGPPDTGELFFGEGSRLTVL.

In nucleotides, the CDR3 is TGTGCCAGCAGCTCCTCGGGTTGGGAGCAGTTCTTC. This gives the protein CASSSSGWEQFF. The chain has TRBV7-6 and TRBJ2-1; no firm D call. The CDR3 loop spans 12 amino acids. Deletions cut 4 bases from V and 10 bases from J, with 11 bases between. Germline V gene sequence: CDR1 SGHVS, CDR2 FNYEAQ.

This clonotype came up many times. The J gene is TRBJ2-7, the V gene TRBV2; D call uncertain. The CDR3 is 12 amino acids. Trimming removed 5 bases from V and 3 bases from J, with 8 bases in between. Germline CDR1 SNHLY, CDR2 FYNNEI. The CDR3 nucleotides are TGTGCCAGCAGTAACCACAACTACGAGCAGTACTTC. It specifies CASSNHNYEQYF.

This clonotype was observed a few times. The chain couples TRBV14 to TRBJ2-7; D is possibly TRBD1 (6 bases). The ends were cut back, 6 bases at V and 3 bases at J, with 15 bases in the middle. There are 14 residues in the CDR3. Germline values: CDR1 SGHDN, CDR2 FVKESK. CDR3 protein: CASSPTGSLYEQYF. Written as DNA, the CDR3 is TGTGCCAGCAGTCCGACAGGTTCCCTCTACGAGCAGTACTTC.

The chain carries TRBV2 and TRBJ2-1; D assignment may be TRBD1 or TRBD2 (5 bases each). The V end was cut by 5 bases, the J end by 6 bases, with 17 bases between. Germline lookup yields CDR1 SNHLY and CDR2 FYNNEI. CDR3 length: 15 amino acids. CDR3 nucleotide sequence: TGTGCCAGCAGTCCTAGACCGGGACGCCTCAATGAGCAGTTCTTC. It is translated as CASSPRPGRLNEQFF.

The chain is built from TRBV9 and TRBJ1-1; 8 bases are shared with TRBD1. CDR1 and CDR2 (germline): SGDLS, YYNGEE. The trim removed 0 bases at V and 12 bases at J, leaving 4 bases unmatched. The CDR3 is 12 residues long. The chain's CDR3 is CASSVGGTGPFF. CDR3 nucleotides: TGTGCCAGCAGCGTAGGAGGGACAGGCCCTTTCTTT.

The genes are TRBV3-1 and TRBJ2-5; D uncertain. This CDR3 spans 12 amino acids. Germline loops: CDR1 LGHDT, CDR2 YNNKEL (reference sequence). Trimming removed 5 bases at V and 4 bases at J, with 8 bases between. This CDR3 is CASSEFLETQYF. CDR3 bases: TGTGCCAGCAGCGAGTTTCTAGAGACCCAGTACTTC.

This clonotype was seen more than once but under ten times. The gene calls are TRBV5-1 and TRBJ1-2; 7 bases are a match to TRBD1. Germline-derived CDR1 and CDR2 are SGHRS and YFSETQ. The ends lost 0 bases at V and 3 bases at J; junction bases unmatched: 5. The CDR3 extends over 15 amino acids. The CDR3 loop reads CASSLGQGVYYGYTF. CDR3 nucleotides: TGCGCCAGCAGCTTGGGACAGGGAGTGTACTATGGCTACACCTTC.

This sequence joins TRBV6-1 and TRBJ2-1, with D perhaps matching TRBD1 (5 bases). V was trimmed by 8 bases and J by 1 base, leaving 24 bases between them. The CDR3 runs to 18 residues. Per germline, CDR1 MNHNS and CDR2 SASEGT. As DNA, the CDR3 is TGTGCCAGCCTAAAAAGGCTCGTGGGCAGGGATTCCTACAATGAGCAGTTCTTC. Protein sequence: CASLKRLVGRDSYNEQFF.

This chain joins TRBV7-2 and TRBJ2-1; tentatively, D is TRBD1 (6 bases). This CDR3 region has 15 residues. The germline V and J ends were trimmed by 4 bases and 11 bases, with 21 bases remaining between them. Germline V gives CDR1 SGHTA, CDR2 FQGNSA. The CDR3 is CASSSEAVVGHQQFF. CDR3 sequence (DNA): TGTGCCAGCAGCTCGGAGGCCGTTGTGGGACATCAGCAGTTCTTC.

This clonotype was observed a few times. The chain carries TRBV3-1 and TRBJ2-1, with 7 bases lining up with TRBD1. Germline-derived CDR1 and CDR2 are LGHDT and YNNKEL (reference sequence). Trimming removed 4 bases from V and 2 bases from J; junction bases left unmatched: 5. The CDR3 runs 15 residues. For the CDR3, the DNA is TGTGCCAGCAGCCGGCACAGGGGTGCCTACAATGAGCAGTTCTTC. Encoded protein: CASSRHRGAYNEQFF.

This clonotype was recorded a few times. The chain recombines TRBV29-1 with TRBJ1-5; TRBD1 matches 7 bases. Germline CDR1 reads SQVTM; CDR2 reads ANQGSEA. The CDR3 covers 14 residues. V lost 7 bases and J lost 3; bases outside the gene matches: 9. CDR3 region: CSASGQTPNQPQHF. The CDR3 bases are TGCAGCGCCTCGGGACAGACCCCCAATCAGCCCCAGCATTTT.

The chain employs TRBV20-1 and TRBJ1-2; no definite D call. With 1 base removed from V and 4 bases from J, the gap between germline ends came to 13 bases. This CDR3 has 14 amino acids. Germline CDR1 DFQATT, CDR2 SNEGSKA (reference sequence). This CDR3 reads CSARATTKGYGYTF. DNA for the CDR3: TGCAGTGCTAGAGCCACTACCAAGGGCTATGGCTACACCTTC.

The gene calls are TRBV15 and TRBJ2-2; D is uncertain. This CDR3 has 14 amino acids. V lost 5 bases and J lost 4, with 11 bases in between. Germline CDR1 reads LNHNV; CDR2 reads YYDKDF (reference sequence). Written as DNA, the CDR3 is TGTGCCACCAGCGATCCCCCGGCCACCGGGGAGCTGTTTTTT. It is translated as CATSDPPATGELFF.

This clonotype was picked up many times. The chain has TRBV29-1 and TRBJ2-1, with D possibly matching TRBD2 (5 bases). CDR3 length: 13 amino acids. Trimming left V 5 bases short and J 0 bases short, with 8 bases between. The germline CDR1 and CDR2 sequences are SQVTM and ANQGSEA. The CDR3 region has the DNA TGCAGCGTTAGCGGTTTCTCCTACAATGAGCAGTTCTTC. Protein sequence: CSVSGFSYNEQFF.

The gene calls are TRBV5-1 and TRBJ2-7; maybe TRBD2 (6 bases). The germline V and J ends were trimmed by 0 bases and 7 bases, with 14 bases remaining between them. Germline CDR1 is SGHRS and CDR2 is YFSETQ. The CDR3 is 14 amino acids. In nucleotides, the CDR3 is TGCGCCAGCAGCTTGGGGGACTTACCAACAGAGCAGTACTTC. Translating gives CASSLGDLPTEQYF.

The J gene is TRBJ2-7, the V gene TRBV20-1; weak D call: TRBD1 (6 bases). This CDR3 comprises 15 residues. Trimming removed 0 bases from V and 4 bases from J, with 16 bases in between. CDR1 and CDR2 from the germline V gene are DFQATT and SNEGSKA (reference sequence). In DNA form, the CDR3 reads TGCAGTGCTAGAGATTACCGACAGGACTTATACGAGCAGTACTTC. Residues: CSARDYRQDLYEQYF.

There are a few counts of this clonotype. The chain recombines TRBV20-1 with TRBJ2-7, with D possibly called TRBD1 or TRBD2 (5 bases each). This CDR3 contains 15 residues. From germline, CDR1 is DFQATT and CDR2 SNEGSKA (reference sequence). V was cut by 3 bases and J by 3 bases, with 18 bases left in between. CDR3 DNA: TGCAGTGCTAGCGTGGGGGAACTGGCGGGCTACGAGCAGTACTTC. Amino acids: CSASVGELAGYEQYF.

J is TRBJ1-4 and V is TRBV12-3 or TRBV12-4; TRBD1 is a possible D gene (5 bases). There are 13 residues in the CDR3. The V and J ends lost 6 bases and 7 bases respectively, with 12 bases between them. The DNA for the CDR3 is TGTGCCAGCAGCCCGGACACCGGTGAAAAACTGTTTTTT. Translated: CASSPDTGEKLFF.

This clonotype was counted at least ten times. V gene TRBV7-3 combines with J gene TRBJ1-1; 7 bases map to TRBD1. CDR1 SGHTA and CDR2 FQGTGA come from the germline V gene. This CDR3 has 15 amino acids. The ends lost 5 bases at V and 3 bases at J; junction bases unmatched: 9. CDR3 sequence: CASSLTSTGYTEAFF. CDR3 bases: TGTGCCAGCAGCCTCACATCGACAGGGTACACTGAAGCTTTCTTT.

This CDR3 reads CASSPTRDRGPYTQYF. As DNA, the CDR3 is TGTGCCAGCAGTCCGACCCGGGACAGGGGGCCCTATACGCAGTATTTT. V and J are TRBV12-3 or TRBV12-4 and TRBJ2-3; 12 bases agree with TRBD1. Trimming removed 5 bases from V and 7 bases from J; junction bases left unmatched: 10. The CDR3 loop spans 16 amino acids.

The CDR3, as DNA: TGTGCCAGCAGTGACCCCCGCCCGACCCGGGACACTGAAGCTTTCTTT. It codes for CASSDPRPTRDTEAFF. The V call is TRBV2, the J call TRBJ1-1; D is uncertain. This CDR3 is built from 16 residues. The germline V gene has CDR1 SNHLY and CDR2 FYNNEI. V was pared by 3 bases and J by 3 bases, with 17 bases between.

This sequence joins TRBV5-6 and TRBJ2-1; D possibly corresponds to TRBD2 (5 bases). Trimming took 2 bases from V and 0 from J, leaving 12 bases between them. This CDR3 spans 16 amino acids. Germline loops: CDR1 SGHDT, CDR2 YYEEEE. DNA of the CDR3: TGTGCCAGCAGCTTCCAAGCGGTGAGCTCCTACAATGAGCAGTTCTTC. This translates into CASSFQAVSSYNEQFF.